Following are 20 T cell receptor beta chains from one sample sequenced in a study of breast tumors, draining lymph nodes, adjacent tissues. The lymph nodes were axillary draining lymph nodes from breast cancer patients. Via MiXCR, TCRdb re-called the multiplex PCR reads, giving one row per CDR3 protein. The table shows approximately 300,000 distinct CDR3 sequences, with around 30% occurring only once. Material for sequencing was axillary lymph node tissue. Every receptor here comes from a female donor with breast cancer. Some clones in this sample may be carry-over from other donors' samples.

In this sample, this clonotype turned up a few times. The chain joins TRBV5-1 to TRBJ2-3; D might be TRBD1 (6 bases). This CDR3 spans 16 amino acids. Germline values: CDR1 SGHRS, CDR2 YFSETQ. V lost 0 bases and J 3 bases, leaving 14 bases between the germline ends. This CDR3 reads CASSLDRVGRTDTQYF. In DNA, the CDR3 is TGCGCCAGCAGCTTGGACAGGGTAGGAAGAACAGATACGCAGTATTTT.

On this clonotype itself: A read error may produce the germline difference seen at one junction end. The chain has TRBV7-8 and TRBJ1-5, with 9 bases aligning to TRBD1. CDR1 and CDR2 (germline): SGHVS, FQNEAQ. This CDR3 region has 18 residues. CDR3 amino acids: CASSPTGGDSYSNKPQHF. The CDR3 DNA sequence: TGTGCCAGCAGCCCCACAGGGGGCGACTCCTATAGCAATAAGCCCCAGCATTTT.

This chain uses TRBV27 with TRBJ1-3; possible D gene TRBD1, 5 bases. CDR1 and CDR2 (germline): MNHEY, SMNVEV (reference sequence). The CDR3 is made up of 16 amino acids. V shed 3 bases and J shed 0 bases, with 12 bases lying between them. The CDR3 protein is CASSLYGASSGNTIYF. DNA for the CDR3: TGTGCCAGCAGTTTGTACGGGGCGAGCTCTGGAAACACCATATATTTT.

In nucleotides, the CDR3 is TGTGCCAGCAGTGCTAGAGATCCGATCAGCGAGGCCCAGTACTTC. Protein product: CASSARDPISEAQYF. V gene TRBV11-3 combines with J gene TRBJ2-5; the D is unclear. The germline CDR1 and CDR2 sequences are SGHNT and YENEEA. V was trimmed by 6 bases and J by 9 bases, leaving 23 bases between them. The CDR3 is 15 residues long.

This clonotype was recorded many times. The chain links TRBV6-2 or TRBV6-3 to TRBJ1-5; D is ambiguous. With 2 bases removed from V and 11 bases from J, the gap between germline ends came to 10 bases. CDR1 MNHEY and CDR2 SVGEGT come from the germline V gene. The CDR3 extends over 12 amino acids. CDR3 DNA: TGTGCCAGCAGTTACGGCGCGAGAGCCCAGCATTTT. Protein: CASSYGARAQHF.

In this sample, this clonotype turned up many times. J is TRBJ2-5 and V is TRBV20-1; D may be TRBD2 (7 bases). With 4 bases removed from V and 2 bases from J, the gap between germline ends came to 17 bases. Germline V gene data show CDR1 as DFQATT and CDR2 as SNEGSKA (reference sequence). This CDR3 contains 15 residues. The CDR3 coding sequence is TGCAGTGCTACCCGGGGGGCAGGCTGGCAAGAGACCCAGTACTTC. It encodes CSATRGAGWQETQYF.

This clonotype has only a few counts. The junction differs from germline at one of its ends, possibly a read error. V and J are TRBV11-2 and TRBJ2-2, with TRBD2 as a possible D gene (5 bases). CDR3 length: 17 amino acids. Germline CDR1 and CDR2: SGHAT and FQNNGV. This CDR3 reads CASSSGLRTPNTGEPFF. The CDR3 DNA reads TGTGCCAGCAGCTCCGGTCTTAGGACGCCGAACACCGGGGAGCCGTTTTTT.

V and J are TRBV10-2 and TRBJ2-5, with TRBD1 as a possible D gene (5 bases). V lost 0 bases to trimming and J lost 2 bases, with 7 bases between them. This CDR3 has 14 residues. Germline CDR1 and CDR2: WSHSY and SAAADI. The CDR3 is CASSESAGQETQYF. As DNA, the CDR3 is TGCGCCAGCAGTGAGTCGGCAGGGCAAGAGACCCAGTACTTC.

This clonotype was found a few times. This chain links TRBV5-1 with TRBJ2-7, with a tentative D call TRBD2 (6 bases). Trimming left V 0 bases short and J 5 bases short, with 15 bases between. CDR3 length equals 15 residues. Germline V lookup: CDR1 SGHRS, CDR2 YFSETQ. CDR3 in amino acids: CASSLVGGIDDEQYF. CDR3 in DNA: TGCGCCAGCAGCTTGGTGGGCGGGATAGACGACGAGCAGTACTTC.

The chain recombines TRBV7-9 with TRBJ2-7; 7 bases are shared with TRBD2. The CDR3 is 15 residues long. Trimming at V came to 5 bases and at J to 6 bases, leaving 13 bases not matched to a gene. The V gene's germline CDR1 is SEHNR and CDR2 FQNEAQ (reference sequence). CDR3 DNA: TGTGCCAGCAGCCTCCTGGCGGGAGTTAGCCCCGAGCAGTACTTC. Its protein product is CASSLLAGVSPEQYF.

This clonotype was seen a handful of times. The chain joins TRBV7-9 to TRBJ1-1; D remains ambiguous. The CDR3 covers 16 residues. With 1 base removed from V and 2 bases from J, the gap between germline ends came to 14 bases. Germline CDR1 and CDR2: SEHNR and FQNEAQ (reference sequence). The CDR3 loop is CASSLGLGVSNTEAFF. DNA for the CDR3: TGTGCCAGCAGCTTAGGGTTGGGAGTCTCCAACACTGAAGCTTTCTTT.

The V gene is TRBV11-2, the J gene TRBJ2-2; either TRBD1 or TRBD2 may supply D (7 bases each). The CDR3 is 16 residues long. Germline-derived CDR1 and CDR2 are SGHAT and FQNNGV. With 5 bases removed from V and 4 bases from J, the gap between germline ends came to 17 bases. CDR3 protein: CASSRRSRGGTGELFF. For the CDR3, the DNA is TGTGCCAGCAGCCGCCGATCCAGGGGGGGCACCGGGGAGCTGTTTTTT. Complete variable domain (other parts from reference TRBV11-2 and TRBJ2-2): EAGVAQSPRYKIIEKRQSVAFWCNPISGHATLYWYQQILGQGPKLLIQFQNNGVVDDSQLPKDRFSAERLKGVDSTLKIQPAKLEDSAVYLCASSRRSRGGTGELFFGEGSRLTVL.

DNA for the CDR3: TGTGCCAGCAGCCCGGGGACCGCCGGAGCAGATACGCAGTATTTT. Translation gives CASSPGTAGADTQYF. V usage is TRBV27 and J usage is TRBJ2-3, with D possibly being TRBD1 or TRBD2 (5 bases each). The V gene lost 6 bases and the J gene lost 4 bases, with 17 bases spanning the gap. The germline V gene has CDR1 MNHEY and CDR2 SMNVEV (reference sequence). This CDR3 has 15 amino acids.

This clonotype was found many times. The gene calls are TRBV20-1 and TRBJ1-5; D gene uncertain. V gave up 2 bases and J gave up 2 bases, with 7 bases separating them. The CDR3 consists of 13 residues. From germline, CDR1 is DFQATT and CDR2 SNEGSKA (reference sequence). DNA for the CDR3: TGCAGTGCTAGACCTTTCGGCAATCAGCCCCAGCATTTT. Translated, it gives CSARPFGNQPQHF.

This clonotype was found many times. This chain uses TRBV5-4 with TRBJ2-1; D not resolved. This CDR3 has 15 amino acids. Germline V gene lookup returns CDR1 SGHNT and CDR2 YYREEE (reference sequence). With 1 base removed from V and 3 bases from J, the gap between germline ends came to 11 bases. CDR3 protein: CASSLRPFDYNEQFF. CDR3 sequence (DNA): TGTGCCAGCAGCTTGAGACCATTTGACTACAATGAGCAGTTCTTC.

There are many counts of this clonotype. The chain uses TRBV7-8 and TRBJ2-7; no definite D call. Trimming pared 1 base from V and 6 bases from J, leaving 4 bases between. The V gene's germline CDR1 is SGHVS and CDR2 FQNEAQ. The length of the CDR3 is 11 residues. The CDR3 DNA reads TGTGCCAGCAGCTTAGTGGGCGAGCAGTACTTC. Amino acid sequence: CASSLVGEQYF.

This clonotype was detected ten times or more. The CDR3: CASSLAPSGMTTYEQYF. The CDR3 DNA reads TGCGCCAGCAGCTTGGCTCCTAGCGGGATGACGACCTACGAGCAGTACTTC. V gene TRBV5-1 combines with J gene TRBJ2-7, with 9 bases aligning to TRBD2. J lost 2 bases, V lost 0 bases, and 9 bases had no gene match. This CDR3 comprises 17 residues. Germline loops: CDR1 SGHRS, CDR2 YFSETQ. Based on the CDR3 plus reference TRBV5-1 and TRBJ2-7, the full variable domain is KAGVTQTPRYLIKTRGQQVTLSCSPISGHRSVSWYQQTPGQGLQFLFEYFSETQRNKGNFPGRFSGRQFSNSRSEMNVSTLELGDSALYLCASSLAPSGMTTYEQYFGPGTRLTVT.

This sequence joins TRBV29-1 and TRBJ1-5; 7 bases fit TRBD1. The CDR3 is 14 amino acids. Germline CDR1 SQVTM, CDR2 ANQGSEA. V lost 4 bases and J lost 7; bases outside the gene matches: 10. The CDR3 DNA is TGCAGCGTTGTTCAGGGGGGGTACGAGCAGCCCCAGCATTTT. It translates to CSVVQGGYEQPQHF.

This clonotype was seen a handful of times. The gene calls are TRBV5-4 and TRBJ2-1; TRBD2 agrees at 8 bases. The V and J ends lost 3 bases and 2 bases, in that order; junction bases with no gene match: 7. The germline V gene encodes CDR1 SGHNT and CDR2 YYREEE (reference sequence). The CDR3 spans 16 residues. CDR3 DNA: TGTGCCAGCAGCTCCGTAGCGGGGAGCCCCTACAATGAGCAGTTCTTC. It translates to CASSSVAGSPYNEQFF.

This chain links TRBV7-9 with TRBJ1-1; D gene uncertain. From germline, CDR1 is SEHNR and CDR2 FQNEAQ (reference sequence). V dropped 4 bases and J dropped 7 bases, with 16 bases sitting between them. This CDR3 has 14 amino acids. CDR3 loop: CASSSGLGALEAFF. The CDR3, as DNA: TGTGCCAGCAGCTCAGGCCTTGGAGCTCTTGAAGCTTTCTTT.